The clone carrying this T cell receptor beta chain was found a few times. The data were taken from a study of T cells of healthy individuals. TCRdb re-derived calls from the 5' RACE reads in MiXCR, one entry per CDR3 protein. The table records fewer than 70,000 distinct CDR3 sequences, roughly 14% of them present only once. Germline V gene data show CDR1 as SGHTA and CDR2 as FQGTGA. This CDR3 is 14 amino acids long. Trimming took 2 bases from V and 6 from J, leaving 13 bases between them. The sequence derives from a human donor in good health. This chain uses TRBV7-3 with TRBJ2-5; the D gene is possibly TRBD2 (5 bases). The CDR3 region is CASSLGESSKTQYF. DNA for the CDR3: TGTGCCAGCAGCTTAGGGGAGAGTTCGAAGACCCAGTACTTC.